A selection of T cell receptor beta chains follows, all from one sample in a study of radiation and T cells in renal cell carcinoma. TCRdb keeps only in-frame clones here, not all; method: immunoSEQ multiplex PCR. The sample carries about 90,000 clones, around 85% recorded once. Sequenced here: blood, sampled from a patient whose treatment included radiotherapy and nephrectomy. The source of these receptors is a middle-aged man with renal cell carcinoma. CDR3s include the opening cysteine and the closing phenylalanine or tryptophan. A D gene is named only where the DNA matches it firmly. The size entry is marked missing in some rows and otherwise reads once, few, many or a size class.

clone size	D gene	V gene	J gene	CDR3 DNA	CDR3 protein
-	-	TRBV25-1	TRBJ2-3	TGTGCCAGCAGTGGGACTCCTGGGAGAGGTACGCAGTATTTT	CASSGTPGRGTQYF
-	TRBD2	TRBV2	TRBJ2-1	TGTGCCAGCAGTGAATCGACTAGCGAGTTCAATGAGCAGTTCTTC	CASSESTSEFNEQFF
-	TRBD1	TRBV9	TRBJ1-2	TGTGCCAGCAGCGTAGAGGGACAGGGTTATGGCTACACCTTC	CASSVEGQGYGYTF
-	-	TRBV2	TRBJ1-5	TGTGCCAGCAGGGGGACTGGCAATCAGCCCCAGCATTTT	CASRGTGNQPQHF
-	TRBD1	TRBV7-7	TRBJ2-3	TGTGCTAGCAGCTTGGGGACAGGGGGCGCAGGAACGCAGTATTTT	CASSLGTGGAGTQYF
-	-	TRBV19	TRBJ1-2	TGTGCCAGTAAAAGACACGGGGACTATGGCTACACCTTC	CASKRHGDYGYTF
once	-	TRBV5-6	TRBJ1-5	TGTGCCAGCAGCTTGGCGTCAGGGGATCAGCCCCAGCATTTT	CASSLASGDQPQHF
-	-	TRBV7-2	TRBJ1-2	TGTGCCAGCAGCTTATTTAATGACCCCCTAGGCTACACCTTC	CASSLFNDPLGYTF
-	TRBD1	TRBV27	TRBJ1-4	TGTGCCAGCAGTAACGGACAGGGTATCGAGAAACTGTTTTTT	CASSNGQGIEKLFF
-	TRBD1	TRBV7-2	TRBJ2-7	TGTGCCAGCAGCTTAGATTGGACAGGGGCCGACGAGCAGTACTTC	CASSLDWTGADEQYF
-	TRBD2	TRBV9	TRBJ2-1	TGTGCCAGCAGCTCCACTAGCGGGAGTTTGAATGAGCAGTTCTTC	CASSSTSGSLNEQFF
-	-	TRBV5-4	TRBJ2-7	TGTGCCAGCAGCTCCAGCCTGGGGGGAACTTACGAGCAGTACTTC	CASSSSLGGTYEQYF
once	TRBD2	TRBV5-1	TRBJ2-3	TGCGCCAGTTCAATAGCGGGGGCGAACACAGATACGCAGTATTTT	CASSIAGANTDTQYF
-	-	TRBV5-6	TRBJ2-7	TGTGCCAGCAGCTTGGGAGTGTCACCGTCCTACGAGCAGTACTTC	CASSLGVSPSYEQYF
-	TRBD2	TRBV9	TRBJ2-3	TGTGCCAGCAGCGCCGGACTAGCGGGGGGGTACTATACGCAGTATTTT	CASSAGLAGGYYTQYF
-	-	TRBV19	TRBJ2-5	TGTGCCAGTAGGGCAGGGGAAGTAGAGACCCAGTACTTC	CASRAGEVETQYF
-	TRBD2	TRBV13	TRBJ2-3	TGTGCCAGCAGCCAAAGATCTTTGAGCGGGGGTGGCACAGATACGCAGTATTTT	CASSQRSLSGGGTDTQYF
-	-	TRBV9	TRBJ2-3	TGTGCCAGCAGCCCACCCGATCGGGGACCCGGAGACGATACGCAGTATTTT	CASSPPDRGPGDDTQYF
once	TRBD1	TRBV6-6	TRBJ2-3	TGTGCCAGCAAGAGACTGGGACAGTTTGAAACAGATACGCAGTATTTT	CASKRLGQFETDTQYF
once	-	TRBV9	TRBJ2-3	TGTGCCAGCAGCGTAGGCGGGACAGTAACCACTAGCACAGATACGCAGTATTTT	CASSVGGTVTTSTDTQYF
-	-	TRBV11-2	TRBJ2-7	TGTGCCAGCAGCTCCATCGGGGAAACCCTCTACGAGCAGTACTTC	CASSSIGETLYEQYF
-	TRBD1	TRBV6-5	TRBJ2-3	TGTGCCAGCAGTTACTCCGGACAGGGCAGCGATACGCAGTATTTT	CASSYSGQGSDTQYF
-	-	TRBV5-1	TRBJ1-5	TGCGCCAGCAGCTTGGAGCTGAATCAGCCCCAGCATTTT	CASSLELNQPQHF
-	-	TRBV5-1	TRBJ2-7	TGCGCCAGCAGCTCCGCGGGGAAGGACTACGAGCAGTACTTC	CASSSAGKDYEQYF
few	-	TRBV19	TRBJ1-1	TGTGCCAGTAGTATGATCGGTGGGAACACTGAAGCTTTCTTT	CASSMIGGNTEAFF
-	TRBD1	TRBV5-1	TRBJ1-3	TGCGCCAGCAGTTCACTTCCCCAGGGACAGCAACTCTCTGGAAACACCATATATTTT	CASSSLPQGQQLSGNTIYF
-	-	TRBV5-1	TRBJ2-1	TGCGCCAGCAGCTTGGCGGGGTTCAACAATGAGCAGTTCTTC	CASSLAGFNNEQFF
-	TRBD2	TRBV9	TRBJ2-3	TGTGCCAGCAGCCCGGGACTAGCGGGGGGAGATACGCAGTATTTT	CASSPGLAGGDTQYF
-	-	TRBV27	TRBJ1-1	TGTGCCAGCAGTTTACAGGGGCGGGTGAACACTGAAGCTTTCTTT	CASSLQGRVNTEAFF
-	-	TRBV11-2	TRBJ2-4	TGTGCCAGCAGCTTAGTACAACCGGGGGACATTCAGTACTTC	CASSLVQPGDIQYF
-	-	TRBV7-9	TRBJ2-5	TGTGCCAGCAGCTTAATCGGGGGCCAAGAGACCCAGTACTTC	CASSLIGGQETQYF
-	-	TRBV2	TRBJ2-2	TGTGCCAGCAGATTGGTCGCGACCTACATTGGGGAGCTGTTTTTT	CASRLVATYIGELFF
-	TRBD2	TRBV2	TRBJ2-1	TGTGCCAGCAGCCCTAGCGGCTCCTACAATGAGCAGTTCTTC	CASSPSGSYNEQFF
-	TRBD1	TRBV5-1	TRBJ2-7	TGCGCCAGCAGCGTGAATCCGGGACAGGGGGCCCGCGAGCAGTACTTC	CASSVNPGQGAREQYF
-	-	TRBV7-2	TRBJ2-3	TGTGCCAGCAGCTTAGAATTGCGGGGGCCACCACACACAGATACGCAGTATTTT	CASSLELRGPPHTDTQYF
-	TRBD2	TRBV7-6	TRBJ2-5	TGTGCCAGCAGCCTCCGGACTAGCGGGAGTGGGGAGACCCAGTACTTC	CASSLRTSGSGETQYF
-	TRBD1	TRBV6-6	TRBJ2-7	TGTGCCAGCAGCGGACAGGGCTACGAGCAGTACTTC	CASSGQGYEQYF
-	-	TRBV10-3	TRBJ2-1	TGTGCCATCAGTGAAAGGGGGGATGTGCAGTTCTTC	CAISERGDVQFF
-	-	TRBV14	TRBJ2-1	TGTGCCAGCAGTCCTTTTTTGGGCCGGGCGGGATCCGGAGGCTCCTACAATGAGCAGTTCTTC	CASSPFLGRAGSGGSYNEQFF